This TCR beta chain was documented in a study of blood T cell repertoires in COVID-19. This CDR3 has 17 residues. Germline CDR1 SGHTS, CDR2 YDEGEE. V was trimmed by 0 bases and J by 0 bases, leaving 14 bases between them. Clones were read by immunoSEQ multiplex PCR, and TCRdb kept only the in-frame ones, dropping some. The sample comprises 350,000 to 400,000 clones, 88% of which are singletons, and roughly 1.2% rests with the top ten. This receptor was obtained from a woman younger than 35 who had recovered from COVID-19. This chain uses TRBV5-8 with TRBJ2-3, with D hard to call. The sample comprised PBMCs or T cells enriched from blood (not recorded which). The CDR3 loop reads CASSLAWLDLSTDTQYF. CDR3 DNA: TGTGCCAGCAGCTTGGCTTGGCTAGACCTAAGCACAGATACGCAGTATTTT. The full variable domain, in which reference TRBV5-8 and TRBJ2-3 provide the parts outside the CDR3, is EAGVTQSPTHLIKTRGQQATLRCSPISGHTSVYWYQQALGLGLQFLLWYDEGEERNRGNFPPRFSGRQFPNYSSELNVNALELEDSALYLCASSLAWLDLSTDTQYFGPGTRLTVL.